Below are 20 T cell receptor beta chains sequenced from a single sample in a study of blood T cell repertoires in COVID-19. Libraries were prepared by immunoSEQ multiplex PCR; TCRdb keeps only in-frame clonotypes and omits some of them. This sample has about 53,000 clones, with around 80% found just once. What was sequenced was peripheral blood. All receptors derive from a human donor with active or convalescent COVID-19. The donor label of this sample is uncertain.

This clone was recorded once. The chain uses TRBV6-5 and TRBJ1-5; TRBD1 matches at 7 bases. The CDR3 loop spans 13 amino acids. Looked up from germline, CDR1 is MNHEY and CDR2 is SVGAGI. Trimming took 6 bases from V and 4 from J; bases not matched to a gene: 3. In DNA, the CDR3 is TGTGCCAGCAGACAGGACAGGAATCAGCCCCAGCATTTT. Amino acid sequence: CASRQDRNQPQHF.

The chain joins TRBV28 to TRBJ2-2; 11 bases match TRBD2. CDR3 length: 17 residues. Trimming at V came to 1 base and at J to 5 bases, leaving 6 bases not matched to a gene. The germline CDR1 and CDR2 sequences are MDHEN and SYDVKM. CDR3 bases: TGTGCCAGCAGTTTATTGATAGCGGGGGGGAAGACCGGGGAGCTGTTTTTT. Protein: CASSLLIAGGKTGELFF.

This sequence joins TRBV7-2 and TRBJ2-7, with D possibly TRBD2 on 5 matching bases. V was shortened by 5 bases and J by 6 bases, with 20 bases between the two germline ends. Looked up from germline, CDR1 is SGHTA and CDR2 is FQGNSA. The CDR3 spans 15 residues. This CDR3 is CASSPRAGPGGEQYF. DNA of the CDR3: TGTGCCAGCAGCCCACGGGCCGGGCCAGGAGGCGAGCAGTACTTC.

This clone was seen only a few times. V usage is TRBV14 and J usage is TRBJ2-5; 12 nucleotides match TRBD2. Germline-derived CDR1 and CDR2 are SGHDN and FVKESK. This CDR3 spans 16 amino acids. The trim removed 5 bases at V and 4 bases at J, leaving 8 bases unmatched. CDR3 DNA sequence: TGTGCCAGCAGCTCCGTTAGACTAGCGGGAGTAGAGACCCAGTACTTC. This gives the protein CASSSVRLAGVETQYF.

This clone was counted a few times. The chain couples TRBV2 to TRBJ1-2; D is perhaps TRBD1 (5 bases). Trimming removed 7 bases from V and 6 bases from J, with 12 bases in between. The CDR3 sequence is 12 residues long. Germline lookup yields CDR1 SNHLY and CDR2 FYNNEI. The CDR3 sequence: CASNQWGDGYTF. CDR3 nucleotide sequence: TGTGCCAGCAACCAATGGGGGGATGGCTACACCTTC.

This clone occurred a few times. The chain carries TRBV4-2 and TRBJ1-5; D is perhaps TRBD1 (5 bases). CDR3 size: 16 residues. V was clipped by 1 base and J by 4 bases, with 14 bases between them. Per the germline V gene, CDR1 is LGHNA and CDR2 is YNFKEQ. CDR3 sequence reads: CASSQAYGATNQPQHF. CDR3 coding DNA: TGTGCCAGCAGCCAAGCGTATGGGGCTACTAATCAGCCCCAGCATTTT.

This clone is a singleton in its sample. This CDR3 reads CSASIPAGSADTQYF. CDR3 in DNA: TGCAGTGCTAGTATCCCGGCGGGGTCCGCAGATACGCAGTATTTT. The chain carries TRBV20-1 and TRBJ2-3, with D possibly matching TRBD2 (6 bases). V was cut by 3 bases and J by 4 bases, with 17 bases left in between. Germline CDR1 reads DFQATT; CDR2 reads SNEGSKA (reference sequence). The CDR3 is made up of 15 amino acids.

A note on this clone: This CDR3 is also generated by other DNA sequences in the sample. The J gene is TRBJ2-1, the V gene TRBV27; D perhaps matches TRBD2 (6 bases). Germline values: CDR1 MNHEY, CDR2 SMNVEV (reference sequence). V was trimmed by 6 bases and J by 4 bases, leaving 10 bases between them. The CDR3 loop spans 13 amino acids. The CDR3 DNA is TGTGCCAGCAGAACCGGGGGTTACAATGAGCAGTTCTTC. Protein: CASRTGGYNEQFF.

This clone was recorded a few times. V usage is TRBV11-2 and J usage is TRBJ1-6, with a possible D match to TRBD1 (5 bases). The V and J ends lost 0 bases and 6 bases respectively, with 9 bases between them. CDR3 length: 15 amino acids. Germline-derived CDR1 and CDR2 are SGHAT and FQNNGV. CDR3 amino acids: CASSLDPGPNSPLHF. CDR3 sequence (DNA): TGTGCCAGCAGCTTAGATCCAGGGCCTAATTCACCCCTCCACTTT.

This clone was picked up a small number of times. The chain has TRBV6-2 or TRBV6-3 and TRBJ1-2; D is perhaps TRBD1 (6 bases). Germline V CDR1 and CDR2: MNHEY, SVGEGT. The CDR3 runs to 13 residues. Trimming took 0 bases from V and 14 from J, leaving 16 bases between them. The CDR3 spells CASSYSGGGVWTF. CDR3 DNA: TGTGCCAGCAGTTACTCGGGCGGGGGCGTGTGGACCTTC.

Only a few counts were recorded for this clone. CDR3 DNA sequence: TGTGCCAGCAGCCAAGGACAATCCCCTGAAGCTTTCTTT. Translation gives CASSQGQSPEAFF. V and J are TRBV4-2 and TRBJ1-1; D unclear. The germline V gene encodes CDR1 LGHNA and CDR2 YNFKEQ. V was clipped by 1 base and J by 6 bases, with 9 bases between them. CDR3 size: 13 residues.

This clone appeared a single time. CDR3: CASSRGLEAFF. As DNA, the CDR3 is TGTGCCAGCAGTAGGGGGCTTGAAGCTTTCTTT. The chain joins TRBV27 to TRBJ1-1, with 7 bases fitting TRBD1. Germline lookup yields CDR1 MNHEY and CDR2 SMNVEV (reference sequence). The CDR3 is 11 residues long. V trimming: 5 bases; J trimming: 7 bases; junction bases outside the gene matches: 1.

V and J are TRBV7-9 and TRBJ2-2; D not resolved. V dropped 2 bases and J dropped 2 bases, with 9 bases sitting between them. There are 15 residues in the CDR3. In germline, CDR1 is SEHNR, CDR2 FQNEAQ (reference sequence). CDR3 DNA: TGTGCCAGCAGCTTATTGGCCCTCAACACCGGGGAGCTGTTTTTT. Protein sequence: CASSLLALNTGELFF.

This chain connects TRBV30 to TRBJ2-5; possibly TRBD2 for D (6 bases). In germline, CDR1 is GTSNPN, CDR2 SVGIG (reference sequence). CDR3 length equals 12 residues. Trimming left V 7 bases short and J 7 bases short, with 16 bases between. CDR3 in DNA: TGTGCCTTCCGGGACTGGGATGCGACCCAGTACTTC. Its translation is CAFRDWDATQYF.

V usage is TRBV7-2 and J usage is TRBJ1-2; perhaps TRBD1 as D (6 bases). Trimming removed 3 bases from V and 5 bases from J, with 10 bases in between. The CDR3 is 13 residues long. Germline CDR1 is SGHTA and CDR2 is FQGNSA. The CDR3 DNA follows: TGTGCCAGCAGCTTGGGACAAGAATATGGCTACACCTTC. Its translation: CASSLGQEYGYTF.

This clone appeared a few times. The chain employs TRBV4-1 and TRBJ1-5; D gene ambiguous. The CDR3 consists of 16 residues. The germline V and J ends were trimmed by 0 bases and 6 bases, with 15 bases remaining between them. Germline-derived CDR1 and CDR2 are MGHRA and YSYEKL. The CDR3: CASSQDLRGSGQPQHF. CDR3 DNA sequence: TGCGCCAGCAGCCAAGATTTGAGAGGGTCAGGTCAGCCCCAGCATTTT.

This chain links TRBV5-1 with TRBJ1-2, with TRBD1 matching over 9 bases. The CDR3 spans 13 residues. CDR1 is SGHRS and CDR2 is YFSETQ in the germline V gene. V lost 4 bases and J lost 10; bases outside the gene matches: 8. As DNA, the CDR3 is TGCGCCAGCAGCAATCCGGGACAGGGTCACTACACCTTC. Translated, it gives CASSNPGQGHYTF.

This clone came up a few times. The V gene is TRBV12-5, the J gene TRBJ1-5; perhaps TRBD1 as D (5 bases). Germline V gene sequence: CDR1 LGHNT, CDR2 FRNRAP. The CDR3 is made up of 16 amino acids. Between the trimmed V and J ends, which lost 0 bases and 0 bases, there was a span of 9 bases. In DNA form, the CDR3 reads TGTGCTAGTGGTTTGGTAAGGACACTTAGCAATCAGCCCCAGCATTTT. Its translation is CASGLVRTLSNQPQHF.

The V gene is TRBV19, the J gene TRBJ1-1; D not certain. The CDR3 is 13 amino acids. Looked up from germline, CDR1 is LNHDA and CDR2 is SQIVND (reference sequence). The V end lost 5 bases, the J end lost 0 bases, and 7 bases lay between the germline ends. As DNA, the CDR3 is TGTGCCAGTAGTGCTACAGTGAACACTGAAGCTTTCTTT. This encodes CASSATVNTEAFF.

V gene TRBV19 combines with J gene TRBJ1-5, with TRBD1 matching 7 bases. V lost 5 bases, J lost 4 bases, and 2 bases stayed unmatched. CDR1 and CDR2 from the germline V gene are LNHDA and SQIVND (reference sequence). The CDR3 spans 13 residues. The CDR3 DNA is TGTGCCAGTAGTCAGGGGGAGAATCAGCCCCAGCATTTT. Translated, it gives CASSQGENQPQHF.